This TCR beta chain stems from a study of tumor and adjacent non-tumor tissue in lung cancer. Germline V gene sequence: CDR1 SGHDN, CDR2 FVKESK. CDR3 length equals 13 residues. Notes on this clonotype: One end of the junction is discordant with germline, which a read error may explain.

This sample's RNA came from whole unsorted tissue. Chemotherapy-naive patients with new lung cancer underwent thoracic surgery in China, August–late 2014. TCRbeta libraries were built with three rounds of nested PCR, modified from ARM-PCR. MiXCR, run by TCRdb on the multiplex PCR reads, gives a single entry per CDR3 protein. The table records roughly 76,000 distinct CDR3 sequences, about two thirds of them present only once. The sequencing sample was made of lung tumor tissue. The rearrangement links TRBV14 to TRBJ1-1; no clear D. This receptor was identified in a woman in her seventies with non-small cell lung cancer. CDR3 nucleotide sequence: TGTGCCAGCAGCCTAACAGAAATGGCTGAAGCCTTCTTT. The encoded protein is CASSLTEMAEAFF.